The 32 T cell receptor beta chains listed next were all sequenced from one sample in a study of blood T cell repertoires in COVID-19. TCRdb's copy holds only in-frame clones and misses some; the assay was immunoSEQ multiplex PCR. The sample lists roughly 87,000 clones; 89% were seen once. Material for sequencing was peripheral blood. These receptors came from an elderly woman with active COVID-19.

This clone appeared a few times. This rearrangement joins TRBV4-3 to TRBJ2-7; D call uncertain. The germline CDR1 and CDR2 sequences are LGHNA and YSLEER. This CDR3 is built from 15 residues. V was shortened by 4 bases and J by 0 bases, with 13 bases between the two germline ends. Here the CDR3 reads CASSPSLALSYEQYF. CDR3 bases: TGCGCCAGCAGCCCTTCCTTAGCTCTCTCCTACGAGCAGTACTTC.

The rearrangement joins TRBV2 to TRBJ2-1; 7 bases agree with TRBD2. CDR3 length: 14 amino acids. With 4 bases clipped from V and 7 bases from J, the junction kept 7 bases outside the gene matches. Germline values: CDR1 SNHLY, CDR2 FYNNEI. CDR3 DNA: TGTGCCAGCAGTGGGGGCGGGGGTAGGAATGAGCAGTTCTTC. Its protein product is CASSGGGGRNEQFF.

This chain connects TRBV29-1 to TRBJ2-7; 12 nucleotides align to TRBD2. From germline, CDR1 is SQVTM and CDR2 ANQGSEA. Losses at the gene ends were 3 bases for V and 0 bases for J; bases not matched to a gene: 6. There are 16 residues in the CDR3. The CDR3 DNA reads as TGCAGCGTTGAGGGGACTAGCGGGTCACACTCCTACGAGCAGTACTTC. Translating gives CSVEGTSGSHSYEQYF.

J is TRBJ1-5 and V is TRBV5-1; 8 bases match TRBD1. This CDR3 contains 15 residues. With V trimmed by 4 bases and J by 1 base, 4 bases remained unmatched. CDR1 and CDR2 from the germline V gene are SGHRS and YFSETQ. The chain's CDR3 is CASSRTGQSNQPQHF. The CDR3 DNA follows: TGCGCCAGCAGCCGGACAGGGCAAAGCAATCAGCCCCAGCATTTT.

V and J are TRBV7-3 and TRBJ2-2, with D unresolved. The V end was cut by 4 bases, the J end by 7 bases, with 10 bases between. Germline assignment: CDR1 SGHTA and CDR2 FQGTGA. The CDR3 is made up of 13 amino acids. CDR3 DNA: TGTGCCAGCAGCTCTCGTTCGGGCGGGGAGCTGTTTTTT. Translating it yields CASSSRSGGELFF.

This chain connects TRBV27 to TRBJ2-3; 7 bases fit TRBD1. Losses at the gene ends were 6 bases for V and 4 bases for J; bases not matched to a gene: 4. The CDR3 runs to 13 residues. CDR1 is MNHEY and CDR2 is SMNVEV in the germline V gene (reference sequence). The CDR3 loop reads CASRTGSPDTQYF. The CDR3 nucleotides read TGTGCCAGCAGGACAGGGAGCCCAGATACGCAGTATTTT.

V and J are TRBV19 and TRBJ2-1, with TRBD1 matching over 12 bases. The CDR3 is 15 residues long. Germline V gene lookup returns CDR1 LNHDA and CDR2 SQIVND (reference sequence). The ends lost 7 bases at V and 8 bases at J; junction bases unmatched: 9. The CDR3 region is CASTMGQGAMDEQFF. In DNA, the CDR3 is TGTGCCAGTACTATGGGACAGGGGGCGATGGATGAGCAGTTCTTC.

The gene calls are TRBV7-9 and TRBJ2-2; 8 bases fit TRBD2. The V gene end was trimmed by 5 bases and the J gene end by 5 bases; junction bases not matched to a gene: 10. There are 16 residues in the CDR3. CDR1 SEHNR and CDR2 FQNEAQ come from the germline V gene (reference sequence). The CDR3 nucleotides are TGTGCCAGCAGCCTTGGGACTAGTGTTGCAACCGGGGAGCTGTTTTTT. As protein: CASSLGTSVATGELFF.

This sequence joins TRBV5-1 and TRBJ1-1; 11 bases agree with TRBD1. This CDR3 is 17 amino acids long. Germline assignment: CDR1 SGHRS and CDR2 YFSETQ. Trimming cost V 4 bases and J 0 bases; bases outside gene matches: 8. CDR3 sequence (DNA): TGCGCCAGCAGCCCCGGACAGGGGGCCCGGATGAACACTGAAGCTTTCTTT. As protein: CASSPGQGARMNTEAFF. Full variable domain (missing parts from reference TRBV5-1 and TRBJ1-1): KAGVTQTPRYLIKTRGQQVTLSCSPISGHRSVSWYQQTPGQGLQFLFEYFSETQRNKGNFPGRFSGRQFSNSRSEMNVSTLELGDSALYLCASSPGQGARMNTEAFFGQGTRLTVV.

The chain carries TRBV24-1 and TRBJ2-7; 11 positions match TRBD2. Germline CDR1 reads KGHDR; CDR2 reads SFDVKD. V dropped 2 bases and J dropped 1; count of bases not matched to a gene: 3. The CDR3 runs to 16 residues. In DNA, the CDR3 is TGTGCCACCAGTGATTCGGGGACTAGCGGATCCTACGAGCAGTACTTC. This sequence encodes CATSDSGTSGSYEQYF.

This chain joins TRBV19 and TRBJ2-2, with a tentative D call TRBD1 (7 bases). Germline CDR1 is LNHDA and CDR2 is SQIVND (reference sequence). The CDR3 spans 14 residues. The germline V and J ends were trimmed by 4 bases and 5 bases, with 11 bases remaining between them. As DNA, the CDR3 is TGTGCCAGTAGTACAGGGGGAGGAACCGGGGAGCTGTTTTTT. Translated, it gives CASSTGGGTGELFF.

The chain couples TRBV4-3 to TRBJ2-7; no firm D call. The V end lost 0 bases, the J end lost 0 bases, and 12 bases lay between the germline ends. In germline, CDR1 is LGHNA, CDR2 YSLEER. CDR3 length: 16 amino acids. CDR3 nucleotides: TGCGCCAGCAGCCAAGATATACTATCTTACTCCTACGAGCAGTACTTC. This translates into CASSQDILSYSYEQYF.

A few counts support this clone. The chain combines TRBV5-8 with TRBJ2-7; maybe TRBD2 (7 bases). Germline V gene data show CDR1 as SGHTS and CDR2 as YDEGEE. Between the trimmed V and J ends, which lost 2 bases and 2 bases, there was a span of 11 bases. The CDR3 is 14 residues long. CDR3 in DNA: TGTGCCAGCAGCTTTTACGGGGGGCCCTACGAGCAGTACTTC. Its protein is CASSFYGGPYEQYF. Complete variable domain (other parts from reference TRBV5-8 and TRBJ2-7): EAGVTQSPTHLIKTRGQQATLRCSPISGHTSVYWYQQALGLGLQFLLWYDEGEERNRGNFPPRFSGRQFPNYSSELNVNALELEDSALYLCASSFYGGPYEQYFGPGTRLTVT.

The chain uses TRBV28 and TRBJ2-7, with 8 nucleotides matching TRBD1. The CDR3 sequence is 14 residues long. CDR1 is MDHEN and CDR2 is SYDVKM in the germline V gene. Unmatched junction bases numbered 4, after V lost 1 base and J lost 5 bases. CDR3 sequence (DNA): TGTGCCAGCAGTTTATCGGGACAGGTCGACGAGCAGTACTTC. Protein product: CASSLSGQVDEQYF.

This sequence joins TRBV7-2 and TRBJ2-3, with TRBD2 matching 7 bases. The CDR3 has 17 amino acids. The trim removed 1 base at V and 0 bases at J, leaving 7 bases unmatched. The germline V gene encodes CDR1 SGHTA and CDR2 FQGNSA. CDR3 protein: CASSLGVGLGSTDTQYF. CDR3 nucleotide sequence: TGTGCCAGCAGCTTAGGTGTAGGACTAGGGAGCACAGATACGCAGTATTTT. Looking up the rest from reference TRBV7-2 and TRBJ2-3 gives the full variable domain: GAGVSQSPSNKVTEKGKDVELRCDPISGHTALYWYRQSLGQGLEFLIYFQGNSAPDKSGLPSDRFSAERTGGSVSTLTIQRTQQEDSAVYLCASSLGVGLGSTDTQYFGPGTRLTVL.

The chain employs TRBV19 and TRBJ2-1, with TRBD2 matching over 9 bases. The V and J ends lost 7 bases and 4 bases, in that order; junction bases with no gene match: 5. There are 14 residues in the CDR3. Germline CDR1 and CDR2: LNHDA and SQIVND (reference sequence). Here the CDR3 reads CASKATSGYNEQFF. The DNA of the CDR3 is TGTGCCAGTAAGGCGACTAGCGGATACAATGAGCAGTTCTTC.

The chain is built from TRBV10-3 and TRBJ1-5, with D perhaps TRBD1 (6 bases). The V end was cut by 8 bases, the J end by 3 bases, with 11 bases between. Germline V gene lookup returns CDR1 ENHRY and CDR2 SYGVKD. This CDR3 contains 13 residues. The CDR3 loop reads CAIRGGLNQPQHF. DNA for the CDR3: TGTGCCATCCGGGGGGGGCTCAATCAGCCCCAGCATTTT.

V and J are TRBV6-1 and TRBJ2-3; 9 nucleotides match TRBD2. J was trimmed by 6 bases and V by 0 bases; bases with no gene match: 7. Germline lookup yields CDR1 MNHNS and CDR2 SASEGT. This CDR3 region has 16 residues. Here the CDR3 reads CASSEAAGGRGDTQYF. The CDR3 DNA reads as TGTGCCAGCAGTGAAGCGGCGGGAGGGCGGGGGGATACGCAGTATTTT.

The rearrangement links TRBV6-4 to TRBJ2-6, with D possibly matching TRBD1 (7 bases). Germline CDR1 is MRHNA and CDR2 is SNTAGT. V shed 3 bases and J shed 0 bases, with 12 bases lying between them. The CDR3 runs 17 residues. The CDR3 DNA is TGTGCCAGCAGTGATCGTCAGGGGGGCTCTGGGGCCAACGTCCTGACTTTC. This encodes CASSDRQGGSGANVLTF.

This rearrangement joins TRBV6-1 to TRBJ2-5; 7 bases agree with TRBD2. Germline V gene sequence: CDR1 MNHNS, CDR2 SASEGT. The CDR3 consists of 14 residues. The V gene end was trimmed by 1 base and the J gene end by 5 bases; junction bases not matched to a gene: 4. CDR3 sequence reads: CASSEGGSRETQYF. In DNA, the CDR3 is TGTGCCAGCAGTGAAGGCGGGAGCCGTGAGACCCAGTACTTC.

Sample share makes this clone medium-sized. The genes are TRBV7-6 and TRBJ2-7, with D maybe TRBD2 (6 bases). Germline V gives CDR1 SGHVS, CDR2 FNYEAQ. Between the trimmed V and J ends, which lost 1 base and 2 bases, there was a span of 12 bases. This CDR3 region has 15 residues. The CDR3 region is CASSLEPGRTYEQYF. In DNA form, the CDR3 reads TGTGCCAGCAGCTTAGAACCCGGGAGAACCTACGAGCAGTACTTC.

The V and J genes are TRBV5-4 and TRBJ2-3, with D possibly being TRBD2 (6 bases). This CDR3 spans 16 amino acids. Trimming stripped 4 bases from V and 10 bases from J, with 25 bases between. Germline CDR1 is SGHNT and CDR2 is YYREEE (reference sequence). The CDR3 spells CASSPEGLSPPGAQYF. The CDR3, as DNA: TGTGCCAGCAGCCCCGAGGGACTCTCCCCACCCGGTGCGCAGTATTTT.

The chain couples TRBV4-2 to TRBJ2-3; possible D gene TRBD1, 5 bases. The CDR3 consists of 16 residues. The V end lost 1 base, the J end lost 0 bases, and 11 bases lay between the germline ends. In germline, CDR1 is LGHNA, CDR2 YNFKEQ. In nucleotides, the CDR3 is TGTGCCAGCAGCCAAGTTCTACAGGCTAGCACAGATACGCAGTATTTT. Its protein product is CASSQVLQASTDTQYF.

The J gene is TRBJ1-4, the V gene TRBV11-2, with D possibly TRBD1 on 5 matching bases. Germline lookup yields CDR1 SGHAT and CDR2 FQNNGV. V shed 0 bases and J shed 7 bases, with 15 bases lying between them. This CDR3 has 16 residues. CDR3 nucleotides: TGTGCCAGCAGCTTAGACCGGGTGGGGGAGGGTGAAAAACTGTTTTTT. Its translation is CASSLDRVGEGEKLFF.

This clone showed up just once. The V and J genes are TRBV20-1 and TRBJ2-1, with D tentatively TRBD1 or TRBD2 (5 bases each). Germline assignment: CDR1 DFQATT and CDR2 SNEGSKA (reference sequence). V lost 3 bases and J 5 bases, leaving 11 bases between the germline ends. The CDR3 is made up of 13 amino acids. The CDR3 coding sequence is TGCAGTGCTAGTGGAGGCAGGGACAATGAGCAGTTCTTC. It specifies CSASGGRDNEQFF.

The chain combines TRBV10-3 with TRBJ1-2, with 8 nucleotides matching TRBD1. V trimming: 8 bases; J trimming: 8 bases; junction bases outside the gene matches: 4. The CDR3 is 11 amino acids. Germline CDR1 reads ENHRY; CDR2 reads SYGVKD. The CDR3 coding sequence is TGTGCCATCGGACAGGGATACGGCTACACCTTC. Protein: CAIGQGYGYTF.

The V call is TRBV29-1, the J call TRBJ2-1, with TRBD1 matching over 10 bases. The CDR3 loop spans 13 amino acids. The germline CDR1 and CDR2 sequences are SQVTM and ANQGSEA. V was pared by 3 bases and J by 7 bases, with 3 bases of the junction left unmatched. The CDR3 DNA is TGCAGCGTTGAGGTGGGACAGGGGAATGAGCAGTTCTTC. Encoded protein: CSVEVGQGNEQFF.

The chain joins TRBV6-2 or TRBV6-3 to TRBJ1-4; TRBD1 aligns across 12 bases. The length of the CDR3 is 19 residues. V was pared by 4 bases and J by 0 bases, with 9 bases of the junction left unmatched. Germline values: CDR1 MNHEY, CDR2 SVGEGT. The CDR3 nucleotides are TGTGCCAGCAGTTCCCCTACCGGGACAGGGGGCCCAACTAATGAAAAACTGTTTTTT. It is translated as CASSSPTGTGGPTNEKLFF.

This clone was found once. This chain links TRBV12-3 or TRBV12-4 with TRBJ1-5; D remains ambiguous. The length of the CDR3 is 13 residues. Deletions cut 6 bases from V and 5 bases from J, with 11 bases between. Here the CDR3 DNA reads TGTGCCAGCAGCCTAGGTGGTCATCAGCCCCAGCATTTT. This codes for CASSLGGHQPQHF.

V and J are TRBV20-1 and TRBJ2-1; possibly TRBD2 for D (6 bases). CDR1 is DFQATT, CDR2 SNEGSKA, per germline (reference sequence). V dropped 3 bases and J dropped 3 bases, with 18 bases sitting between them. CDR3 length: 16 residues. This CDR3 reads CSASSRPGRNYNEQFF. DNA for the CDR3: TGCAGTGCTAGTAGCCGCCCCGGGAGAAACTACAATGAGCAGTTCTTC.

The gene calls are TRBV5-4 and TRBJ2-2; D gene ambiguous. The CDR3 totals 14 residues. The germline V gene encodes CDR1 SGHNT and CDR2 YYREEE (reference sequence). Deletions cut 4 bases from V and 5 bases from J, with 12 bases between. The CDR3 is CASSARSLTGELFF. DNA of the CDR3: TGTGCCAGCAGCGCTAGATCGTTGACCGGGGAGCTGTTTTTT.

The CDR3 is CASSPIRRTSGTHNEQFF. The CDR3, as DNA: TGTGCCAGCAGCCCAATCAGGCGGACTAGCGGGACCCACAATGAGCAGTTCTTC. This chain uses TRBV11-2 with TRBJ2-1, with 12 bases lining up with TRBD2. The CDR3 contains 18 residues. The J segment lost 5 bases and the V segment lost 5 bases, leaving 13 bases of the junction unmatched. Per the germline V gene, CDR1 is SGHAT and CDR2 is FQNNGV.